This TCR beta chain appears in the sequencing data of a study of CD8 T cells in Susac syndrome. The CDR3 sequence is 14 residues long. V lost 8 bases, J lost 3 bases, and 17 bases lay in between. CDR1 and CDR2 from the germline V gene are MNHEY and SMNVEV (reference sequence). Random hexamers served to reverse transcribe roughly 0.45 to 1 ug RNA. TCRdb re-called the immunoSEQ multiplex PCR reads through MiXCR, storing one row per CDR3 protein. This sample has 75,000 to 100,000 distinct CDR3 sequences; more than 85% occur once, and the top ten carry about 0.45%. The TCR sequence derives from a human donor with Susac syndrome. The rearrangement uses TRBV27 and TRBJ2-7, with D possibly being TRBD1 or TRBD2 (5 bases each). The sample consisted of CD8+ T cells from PBMCs. The CDR3 DNA sequence: TGTGCCAGCCGCCCCGGGACCCAACTCTACGAGCAGTACTTC. Protein: CASRPGTQLYEQYF.